A selection of T cell receptor beta chains follows, all from one sample in a study of cytomegalovirus exposure and HLA in healthy donors. The protocol was immunoSEQ multiplex PCR, while the TCRdb copy is restricted to in-frame clones and leaves out a portion. Of 95,000 to 100,000 clones listed, 60% to 85% are singletons. The sample was PBMCs. Receptor source: a man aged 45-65 years in good health and CMV-seronegative. Each CDR3 is given with its conserved first and last residue. A D gene is named only where the DNA matches it firmly. Some rows mark clone size as missing; the rest say once, few, many or name a class of expanded clone.

size: few
V: TRBV9
D: .
length: 16
J: TRBJ2-1
CDR3: CASSVAIETRTMKQFF
DNA: TGTGCCAGCAGCGTAGCTATTGAGACTAGGACAATGAAGCAGTTCTTC

size: .
V: TRBV7-9
D: TRBD1
length: 17
J: TRBJ2-1
CDR3: CASSSETGTGGWDEQFF
DNA: TGTGCCAGCAGCTCAGAAACCGGGACAGGGGGCTGGGATGAGCAGTTCTTC

size: few
V: TRBV7-8
D: .
length: 13
J: TRBJ1-5
CDR3: CASSPYSNQPQHF
DNA: TGTGCCAGCAGCCCTTATAGCAATCAGCCCCAGCATTTT

size: .
V: TRBV7-2
D: TRBD1
length: 15
J: TRBJ2-3
CDR3: CASSFSTGSTDTQYF
DNA: TGTGCCAGCAGCTTCTCGACAGGGTCCACAGATACGCAGTATTTT

size: few
V: TRBV18
D: TRBD1
length: 15
J: TRBJ2-7
CDR3: CASSPIGQGAGEQYF
DNA: TGTGCCAGCTCACCAATAGGACAGGGGGCTGGGGAGCAGTACTTC

size: .
V: TRBV5-1
D: TRBD1
length: 17
J: TRBJ2-7
CDR3: CASSSTWGQSINYEQYF
DNA: TGCGCCAGCAGCTCGACCTGGGGACAGAGTATCAACTACGAGCAGTACTTC

size: .
V: TRBV10-3
D: TRBD1
length: 13
J: TRBJ1-1
CDR3: CAIRDRGSTEAFF
DNA: TGTGCCATCAGGGACAGGGGATCGACTGAAGCTTTCTTT

size: .
V: TRBV9
D: TRBD1
length: 15
J: TRBJ1-5
CDR3: CASSAGTGGNQPQHF
DNA: TGTGCCAGCAGCGCCGGGACAGGGGGCAATCAGCCCCAGCATTTT

size: .
V: TRBV28
D: TRBD2
length: 14
J: TRBJ2-5
CDR3: CASSLGGSQETQYF
DNA: TGTGCCAGCAGTTTAGGCGGGAGCCAAGAGACCCAGTACTTC

size: .
V: TRBV19
D: .
length: 13
J: TRBJ2-3
CDR3: CASSFPNLNTQYF
DNA: TGTGCCAGTAGTTTCCCAAACTTGAATACGCAGTATTTT

size: .
V: TRBV5-1
D: TRBD2
length: 15
J: TRBJ2-2
CDR3: CASSLPSGNTGELFF
DNA: TGCGCCAGCAGCTTGCCTAGCGGCAACACCGGGGAGCTGTTTTTT

size: .
V: TRBV7-2
D: TRBD2
length: 15
J: TRBJ2-1
CDR3: CASSLAGGAYNEQFF
DNA: TGTGCCAGCAGCTTAGCCGGGGGGGCGTACAATGAGCAGTTCTTC

size: .
V: TRBV7-2
D: TRBD1
length: 14
J: TRBJ1-1
CDR3: CASSLVTGGTEAFF
DNA: TGTGCCAGCAGCTTAGTGACAGGGGGGACTGAAGCTTTCTTT

size: .
V: TRBV6-1
D: .
length: 13
J: TRBJ1-4
CDR3: CASRGRRGEKLFF
DNA: TGTGCCAGCAGGGGTCGAAGGGGCGAAAAACTGTTTTTT

size: .
V: TRBV6-5
D: .
length: 14
J: TRBJ1-2
CDR3: CASSYTGVGYGYTF
DNA: TGTGCCAGCAGTTATACGGGGGTAGGCTATGGCTACACCTTC

size: .
V: TRBV20-1
D: .
length: 11
J: TRBJ2-7
CDR3: CSADKSYEQYF
DNA: TGCAGTGCGGACAAGTCCTACGAGCAGTACTTC

size: few
V: TRBV6-1
D: TRBD1
length: 14
J: TRBJ1-2
CDR3: CASSEGGTGAGGTF
DNA: TGTGCCAGCAGTGAAGGCGGGACAGGGGCAGGGGGCACCTTC

size: .
V: TRBV4-3
D: .
length: 13
J: TRBJ1-2
CDR3: CASSIGGEVGYTF
DNA: TGCGCCAGCAGCATCGGGGGGGAGGTTGGCTACACCTTC

size: .
V: TRBV19
D: .
length: 13
J: TRBJ2-2
CDR3: CASSIQSTGELFF
DNA: TGTGCCAGTAGTATTCAGTCCACCGGGGAGCTGTTTTTT

size: .
V: TRBV30
D: .
length: 10
J: TRBJ2-1
CDR3: CAWSVQEQFF
DNA: TGTGCCTGGAGTGTACAGGAGCAGTTCTTC

size: .
V: TRBV11-3
D: .
length: 16
J: TRBJ2-3
CDR3: CASSPGGASGTDTQYF
DNA: TGTGCCAGCAGCCCCGGAGGGGCGTCAGGGACAGATACGCAGTATTTT

size: .
V: TRBV28
D: TRBD1
length: 15
J: TRBJ1-1
CDR3: CASRPTGVINTEAFF
DNA: TGTGCCAGCAGACCCACAGGGGTTATAAACACTGAAGCTTTCTTT

size: once
V: TRBV7-9
D: .
length: 14
J: TRBJ1-1
CDR3: CASSLSGGSTEAFF
DNA: TGTGCCAGCAGCTTATCGGGGGGGAGCACTGAAGCTTTCTTT

size: .
V: TRBV27
D: TRBD1
length: 15
J: TRBJ2-1
CDR3: CASSSDRGAYNEQFF
DNA: TGTGCCAGCAGTTCGGACAGGGGAGCCTACAATGAGCAGTTCTTC

size: few
V: TRBV19
D: .
length: 15
J: TRBJ1-3
CDR3: CASRETVEAGNTIYF
DNA: TGTGCCAGTCGAGAGACAGTGGAAGCTGGAAACACCATATATTTT

size: .
V: TRBV15
D: TRBD1
length: 21
J: TRBJ1-2
CDR3: CATSRDPTGQGAGGLNYGYTF
DNA: TGTGCCACCAGCAGAGACCCAACGGGACAGGGGGCGGGGGGACTGAACTATGGCTACACCTTC

size: .
V: TRBV6-1
D: .
length: 12
J: TRBJ1-2
CDR3: CASSGTNYGYTF
DNA: TGTGCCAGCTCCGGGACAAACTATGGCTACACCTTC

size: .
V: TRBV6-6
D: TRBD1
length: 15
J: TRBJ2-7
CDR3: CASSSRDRASYEQYF
DNA: TGTGCCAGCAGTTCTCGGGACAGGGCCTCCTACGAGCAGTACTTC

size: .
V: TRBV29-1
D: .
length: 10
J: TRBJ2-1
CDR3: CSVVGIEQFF
DNA: TGCAGCGTTGTCGGGATTGAGCAGTTCTTC

size: .
V: TRBV2
D: TRBD1
length: 15
J: TRBJ1-2
CDR3: CASRLDRGRGYGYTF
DNA: TGTGCCAGCAGATTGGACAGGGGGCGCGGCTATGGCTACACCTTC

size: .
V: TRBV28
D: .
length: 16
J: TRBJ2-7
CDR3: CASSLRSAGVPYEQYF
DNA: TGTGCCAGCAGTTTACGGTCGGCAGGGGTACCCTACGAGCAGTACTTC

size: .
V: TRBV10-3
D: .
length: 18
J: TRBJ1-1
CDR3: CAISEGGAGVWVNTEAFF
DNA: TGTGCCATCAGTGAGGGGGGGGCGGGAGTTTGGGTGAACACTGAAGCTTTCTTT

size: .
V: TRBV6-5
D: .
length: 12
J: TRBJ2-2
CDR3: CASTGVTGELFF
DNA: TGTGCCAGCACAGGGGTGACCGGGGAGCTGTTTTTT

size: .
V: TRBV15
D: .
length: 12
J: TRBJ2-7
CDR3: CAAGPRFYEQYF
DNA: TGTGCCGCCGGTCCCCGTTTTTACGAGCAGTACTTC

size: .
V: TRBV27
D: .
length: 13
J: TRBJ2-7
CDR3: CASSYPGSYEQYF
DNA: TGTGCCAGCAGTTACCCCGGGTCCTACGAGCAGTACTTC

size: few
V: TRBV5-5
D: .
length: 15
J: TRBJ1-5
CDR3: CASSPDSNSNQPQHF
DNA: TGTGCCAGCAGCCCGGACAGTAATAGCAATCAGCCCCAGCATTTT

size: .
V: TRBV19
D: TRBD2
length: 15
J: TRBJ2-7
CDR3: CASSSLAGGTYEQYF
DNA: TGTGCCAGTAGTTCTCTAGCGGGGGGAACCTACGAGCAGTACTTC

size: once
V: TRBV27
D: .
length: 10
J: TRBJ2-5
CDR3: CASGLDLRYF
DNA: TGTGCCAGCGGATTAGACTTACGGTACTTC

size: .
V: TRBV19
D: TRBD2
length: 13
J: TRBJ2-3
CDR3: CASSGGGTDTQYF
DNA: TGTGCCAGTAGCGGGGGGGGAACAGATACGCAGTATTTT

size: .
V: TRBV30
D: .
length: 16
J: TRBJ1-3
CDR3: CAWRLIRTGKGNTIYF
DNA: TGTGCCTGGAGATTGATTAGGACTGGAAAAGGAAACACCATATATTTT

size: few
V: TRBV7-6
D: TRBD2
length: 14
J: TRBJ2-5
CDR3: CASTRVGGGETQYF
DNA: TGTGCCAGCACTCGGGTGGGCGGGGGAGAGACCCAGTACTTC

size: .
V: TRBV11-2
D: TRBD1
length: 15
J: TRBJ2-7
CDR3: CASSPRQGASYEQYF
DNA: TGTGCCAGCAGCCCGCGACAGGGGGCCTCCTACGAGCAGTACTTC

size: .
V: TRBV29-1
D: .
length: 13
J: TRBJ2-7
CDR3: CSVAIAENYEQYF
DNA: TGCAGCGTTGCAATAGCGGAGAACTACGAGCAGTACTTC

size: .
V: TRBV4-1
D: TRBD1
length: 16
J: TRBJ1-4
CDR3: CASSQSGTGRGEKLFF
DNA: TGCGCCAGCAGCCAGTCCGGGACAGGGCGTGGGGAAAAACTGTTTTTT

size: .
V: TRBV28
D: .
length: 16
J: TRBJ2-7
CDR3: CASSPDLLGLTYEQYF
DNA: TGTGCCAGCAGCCCAGATTTATTGGGCTTGACCTACGAGCAGTACTTC

size: .
V: TRBV5-1
D: TRBD1
length: 15
J: TRBJ2-1
CDR3: CASLRGVQGANEQFF
DNA: TGCGCCAGCCTGCGTGGGGTACAGGGGGCCAATGAGCAGTTCTTC

size: .
V: TRBV5-1
D: TRBD1
length: 15
J: TRBJ1-1
CDR3: CASSLGDRSYTEAFF
DNA: TGCGCCAGCAGCTTGGGGGACAGAAGCTACACTGAAGCTTTCTTT